This T cell receptor (beta chain) was recovered during a study of tumor and adjacent non-tumor tissue in lung cancer. This CDR3 has 15 residues. Trimming removed 0 bases from V and 4 bases from J, with 10 bases in between. Study results and limitations: Tumor TCR diversity, when higher, was linked to shorter survival. Normal lung showed higher cumulative top 100 clone frequency than tumor.

Regarding this clonotype: The antigen remains unidentified.

TCRbeta libraries were built with three rounds of nested PCR, modified from ARM-PCR. One entry per CDR3 protein results from TCRdb running MiXCR on the multiplex PCR reads. The table shows 84,000 or so distinct CDR3 sequences, with about 61% occurring only once. The template was RNA from unsorted bulk tissue. The clonotype originates from a man aged 70 or older with non-small cell lung cancer. The V call is TRBV23-1, the J call TRBJ1-5, with D hard to call. TRBV23-1 is reported as an ORF; its role is uncertain. Material for sequencing was lung tumor tissue. Written as DNA, the CDR3 is TGCGCCAGCAGTCAATCACCCCCCATAAATCAGCCCCAGCATTTT. It yields the protein CASSQSPPINQPQHF.